This entry concerns a single T cell receptor beta chain. The CDR3 sequence is 11 residues long. Germline CDR1 and CDR2: SGDLS and YYNGEE. Trimming removed 2 bases from V and 5 bases from J, with 1 base in between. Exclusion applied to patients with autoimmune disease history or systemic immunosuppression. Peripheral blood came from all dose cohorts at three timepoints. This sample is part of a study of OX40 agonist ivuxolimab in advanced cancers. Generated by immunoSEQ multiplex PCR, the TCRdb table keeps only in-frame clones and is missing some. This table holds tens of thousands of clones, more than 75% found once.

The gene calls are TRBV9 and TRBJ2-2; D is undetermined. Specimen: CD4+ or CD8+ T cells sorted from blood, collected in a trial of the OX40 agonist ivuxolimab. This receptor was taken from an adult with an advanced solid tumor such as melanoma, head and neck, liver or kidney cancer. The DNA for the CDR3 is TGTGCCAGCAGCGTGACCGGGGAGCTGTTTTTT. Its translation is CASSVTGELFF.